The sequence of this T cell receptor (beta chain) was determined in a study of control samples from healthy donors and cancer patients. The method was immunoSEQ multiplex PCR; TCRdb's version includes in-frame clones alone and lacks a portion of them. Of about 170,000 clones in the sample, about 87% were seen once. V shed 0 bases and J shed 8 bases, with 17 bases lying between them. There are 16 residues in the CDR3. CDR1 LNHDA and CDR2 SQIVND come from the germline V gene (reference sequence). The chain employs TRBV19 and TRBJ2-1, with D possibly matching TRBD1 (5 bases). The sequencing input was blood. This clonotype was sampled from a man aged 25-45 years in good health. CDR3 DNA sequence: TGTGCCAGTAGTATAGATAAGTTGGTGGGGCGGCATGAGCAGTTCTTC. As protein: CASSIDKLVGRHEQFF.